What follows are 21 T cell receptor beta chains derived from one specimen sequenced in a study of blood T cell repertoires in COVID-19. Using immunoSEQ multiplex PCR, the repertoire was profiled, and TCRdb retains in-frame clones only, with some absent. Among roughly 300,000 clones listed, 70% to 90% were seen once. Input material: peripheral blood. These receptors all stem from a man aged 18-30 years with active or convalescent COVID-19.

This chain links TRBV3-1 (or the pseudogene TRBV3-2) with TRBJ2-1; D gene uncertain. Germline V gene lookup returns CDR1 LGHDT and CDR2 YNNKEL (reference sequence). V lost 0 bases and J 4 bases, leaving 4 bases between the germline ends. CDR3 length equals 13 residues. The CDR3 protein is CASSQDQYNEQFF. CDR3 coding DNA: TGTGCCAGCAGCCAAGATCAGTACAATGAGCAGTTCTTC.

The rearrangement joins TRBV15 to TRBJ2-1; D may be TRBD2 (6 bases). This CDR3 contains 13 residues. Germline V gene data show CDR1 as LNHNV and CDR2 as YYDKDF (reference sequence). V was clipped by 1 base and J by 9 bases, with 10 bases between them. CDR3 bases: TGTGCCACCAGCAGAGCTCAGGGAGGTGAGCAGTTCTTC. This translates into CATSRAQGGEQFF.

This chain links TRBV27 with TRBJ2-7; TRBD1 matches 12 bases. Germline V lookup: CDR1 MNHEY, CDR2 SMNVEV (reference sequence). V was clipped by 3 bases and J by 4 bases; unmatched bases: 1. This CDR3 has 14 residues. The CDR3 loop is CASSLGQGAYEQYF. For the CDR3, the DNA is TGTGCCAGCAGTTTGGGACAGGGGGCTTACGAGCAGTACTTC.

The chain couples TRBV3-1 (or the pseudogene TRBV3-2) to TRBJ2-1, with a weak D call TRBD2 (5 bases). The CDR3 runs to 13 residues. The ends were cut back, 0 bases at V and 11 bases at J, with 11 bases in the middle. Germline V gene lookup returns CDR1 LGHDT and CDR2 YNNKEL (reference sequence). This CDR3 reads CASSQEEVTKQFF. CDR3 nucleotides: TGTGCCAGCAGCCAAGAGGAAGTGACTAAGCAGTTCTTC.

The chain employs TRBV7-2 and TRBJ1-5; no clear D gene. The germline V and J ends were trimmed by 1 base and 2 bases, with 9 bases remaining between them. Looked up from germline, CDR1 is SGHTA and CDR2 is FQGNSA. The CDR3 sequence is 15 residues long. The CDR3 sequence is CASSLDNGGNQPQHF. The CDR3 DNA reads TGTGCCAGCAGCTTAGATAACGGTGGCAATCAGCCCCAGCATTTT.

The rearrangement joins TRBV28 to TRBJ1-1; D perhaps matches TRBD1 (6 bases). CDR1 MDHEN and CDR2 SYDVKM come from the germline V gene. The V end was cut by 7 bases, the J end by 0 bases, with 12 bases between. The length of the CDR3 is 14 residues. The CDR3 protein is CASKQGGVNTEAFF. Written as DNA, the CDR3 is TGTGCCAGCAAACAGGGTGGGGTGAACACTGAAGCTTTCTTT.

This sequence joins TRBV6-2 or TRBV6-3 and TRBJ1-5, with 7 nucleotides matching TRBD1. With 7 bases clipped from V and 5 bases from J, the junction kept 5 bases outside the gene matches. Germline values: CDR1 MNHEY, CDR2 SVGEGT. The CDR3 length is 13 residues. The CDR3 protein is CASTPTGYQPQHF. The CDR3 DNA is TGTGCCAGCACCCCGACAGGGTATCAGCCCCAGCATTTT.

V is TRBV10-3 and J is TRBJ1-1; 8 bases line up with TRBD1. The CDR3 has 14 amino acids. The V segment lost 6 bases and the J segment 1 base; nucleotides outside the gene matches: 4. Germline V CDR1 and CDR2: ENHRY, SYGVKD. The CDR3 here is CAISGQGRNTEAFF. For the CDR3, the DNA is TGTGCCATCAGCGGACAGGGTAGGAACACTGAAGCTTTCTTT.

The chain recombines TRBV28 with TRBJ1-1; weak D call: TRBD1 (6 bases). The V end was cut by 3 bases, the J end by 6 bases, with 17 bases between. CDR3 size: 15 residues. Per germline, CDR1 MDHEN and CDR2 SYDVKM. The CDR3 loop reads CASSFVQGEGAEAFF. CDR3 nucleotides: TGTGCCAGCAGTTTTGTACAGGGCGAGGGGGCTGAAGCTTTCTTT.

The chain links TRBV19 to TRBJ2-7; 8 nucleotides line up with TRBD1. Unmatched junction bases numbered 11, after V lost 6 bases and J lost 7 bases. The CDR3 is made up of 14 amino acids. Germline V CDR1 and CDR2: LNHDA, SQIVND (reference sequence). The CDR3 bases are TGTGCCAGTAGCCCCTGGACAGGGAGTGTAGAGCAGTACTTC. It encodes CASSPWTGSVEQYF. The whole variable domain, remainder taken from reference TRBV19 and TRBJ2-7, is DGGITQSPKYLFRKEGQNVTLSCEQNLNHDAMYWYRQDPGQGLRLIYYSQIVNDFQKGDIAEGYSVSREKKESFPLTVTSAQKNPTAFYLCASSPWTGSVEQYFGPGTRLTVT.

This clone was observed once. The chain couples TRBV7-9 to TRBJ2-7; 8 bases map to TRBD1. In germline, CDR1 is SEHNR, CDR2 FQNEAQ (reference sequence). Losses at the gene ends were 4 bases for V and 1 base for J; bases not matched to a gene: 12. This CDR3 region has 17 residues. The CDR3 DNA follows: TGTGCCAGCAGCTACGTCGCCGGACAGGGTTATTCCTACGAGCAGTACTTC. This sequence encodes CASSYVAGQGYSYEQYF.

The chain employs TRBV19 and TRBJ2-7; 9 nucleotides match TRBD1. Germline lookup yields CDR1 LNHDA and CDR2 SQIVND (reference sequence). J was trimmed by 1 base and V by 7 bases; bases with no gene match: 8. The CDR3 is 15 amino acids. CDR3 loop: CASTFGTGPSYEQYF. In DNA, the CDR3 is TGTGCCAGTACGTTCGGGACAGGGCCTTCCTACGAGCAGTACTTC.

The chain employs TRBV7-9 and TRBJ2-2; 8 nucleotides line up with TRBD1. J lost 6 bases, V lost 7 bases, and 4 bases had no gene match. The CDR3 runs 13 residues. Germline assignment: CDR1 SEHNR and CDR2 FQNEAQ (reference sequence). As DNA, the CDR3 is TGTGCCAGCATTCAGGGGGCTGCCGGGGAGCTGTTTTTT. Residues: CASIQGAAGELFF.

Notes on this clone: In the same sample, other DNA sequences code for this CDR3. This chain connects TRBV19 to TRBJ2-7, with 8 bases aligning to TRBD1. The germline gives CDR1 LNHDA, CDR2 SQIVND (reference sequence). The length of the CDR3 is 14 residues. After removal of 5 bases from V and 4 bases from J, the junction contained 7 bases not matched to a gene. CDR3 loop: CASSPGQGPYEQYF. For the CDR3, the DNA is TGTGCCAGTAGTCCTGGACAGGGCCCATACGAGCAGTACTTC.

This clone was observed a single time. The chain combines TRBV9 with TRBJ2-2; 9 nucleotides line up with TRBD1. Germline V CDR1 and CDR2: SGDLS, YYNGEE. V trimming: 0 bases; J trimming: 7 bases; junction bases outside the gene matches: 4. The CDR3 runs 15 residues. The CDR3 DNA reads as TGTGCCAGCAGCGTAGAACAGGGGGCGGTCGGGGAGCTGTTTTTT. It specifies CASSVEQGAVGELFF.

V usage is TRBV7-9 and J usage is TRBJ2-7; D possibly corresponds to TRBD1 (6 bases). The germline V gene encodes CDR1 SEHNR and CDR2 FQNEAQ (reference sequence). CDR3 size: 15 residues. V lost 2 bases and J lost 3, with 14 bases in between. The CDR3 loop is CASSLRDIIYYEQYF. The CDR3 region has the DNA TGTGCCAGCAGCTTAAGGGACATCATCTACTACGAGCAGTACTTC.

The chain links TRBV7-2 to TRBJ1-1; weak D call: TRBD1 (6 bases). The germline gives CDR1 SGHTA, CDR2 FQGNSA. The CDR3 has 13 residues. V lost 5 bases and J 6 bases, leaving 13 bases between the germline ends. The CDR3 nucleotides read TGTGCCAGCAGCCGTACAGGGAGCGCTGAAGCTTTCTTT. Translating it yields CASSRTGSAEAFF. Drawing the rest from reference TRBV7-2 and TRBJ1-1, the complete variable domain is GAGVSQSPSNKVTEKGKDVELRCDPISGHTALYWYRQSLGQGLEFLIYFQGNSAPDKSGLPSDRFSAERTGGSVSTLTIQRTQQEDSAVYLCASSRTGSAEAFFGQGTRLTVV.

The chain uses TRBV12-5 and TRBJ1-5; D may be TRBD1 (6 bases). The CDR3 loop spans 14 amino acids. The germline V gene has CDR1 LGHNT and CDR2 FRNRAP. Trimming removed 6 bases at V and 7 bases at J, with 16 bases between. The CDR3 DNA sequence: TGTGCTAGTGGCCCCGGGACAACGCGCCAGCCCCAGCATTTT. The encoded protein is CASGPGTTRQPQHF.

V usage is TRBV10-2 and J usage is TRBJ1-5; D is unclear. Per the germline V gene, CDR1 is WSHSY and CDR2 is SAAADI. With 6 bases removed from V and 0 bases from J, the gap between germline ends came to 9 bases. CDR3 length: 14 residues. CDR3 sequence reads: CASSNQDSNQPQHF. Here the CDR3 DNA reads TGCGCCAGCAGCAACCAGGATAGCAATCAGCCCCAGCATTTT.

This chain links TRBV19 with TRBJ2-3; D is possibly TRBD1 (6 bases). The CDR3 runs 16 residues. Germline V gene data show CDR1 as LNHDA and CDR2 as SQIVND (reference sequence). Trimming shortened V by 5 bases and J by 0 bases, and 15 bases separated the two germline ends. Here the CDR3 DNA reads TGTGCCAGTAGTGCTGTCAGGACAGCTAGCACAGATACGCAGTATTTT. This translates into CASSAVRTASTDTQYF. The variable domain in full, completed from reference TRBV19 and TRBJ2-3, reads DGGITQSPKYLFRKEGQNVTLSCEQNLNHDAMYWYRQDPGQGLRLIYYSQIVNDFQKGDIAEGYSVSREKKESFPLTVTSAQKNPTAFYLCASSAVRTASTDTQYFGPGTRLTVL.

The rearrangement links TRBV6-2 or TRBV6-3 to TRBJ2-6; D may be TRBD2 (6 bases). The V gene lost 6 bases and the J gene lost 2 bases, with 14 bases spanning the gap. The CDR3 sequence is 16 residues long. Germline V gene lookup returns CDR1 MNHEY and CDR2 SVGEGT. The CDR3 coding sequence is TGTGCCAGCAGCCTCATGACGGGGGCTGGGGCCAACGTCCTGACTTTC. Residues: CASSLMTGAGANVLTF.